This TCR beta chain was recorded in a study of radiation and T cells in renal cell carcinoma. Here immunoSEQ multiplex PCR was the method, and the copy in TCRdb shows in-frame clones only, minus some. The sample carries about 49,000 clones, approximately 83% recorded once. The time point here: baseline pretreatment blood. As for treatment: 15 Gy SBRT to primary tumor, nephrectomy 4 weeks later. This renal cell carcinoma was of the clear cell type. V was clipped by 0 bases and J by 4 bases, with 10 bases between them. Germline CDR1 is SGHRS and CDR2 is YFSETQ. The length of the CDR3 is 14 residues. The receptor was derived from a woman aged 70 to 79 with renal cell carcinoma. The sample consisted of blood, taken from a patient whose treatment included radiotherapy and nephrectomy. V gene TRBV5-1 combines with J gene TRBJ1-2; D gene uncertain. CDR3 sequence: CASSLEGSLYGYTF. The CDR3 DNA sequence: TGCGCCAGCAGCTTGGAGGGCAGCCTCTATGGCTACACCTTC.